The 23 T cell receptor beta chains below were found in one sample sequenced in a study of cytomegalovirus exposure and HLA in healthy donors. The PCR had 60 Vbeta and 13 Jbeta primers. Sequenced by immunoSEQ multiplex PCR; TCRdb stores in-frame clones only, minus some. This sample has approximately 280,000 clones, with 70% to 90% found just once. What was sequenced was PBMCs. The receptors come from a woman between 18 and 29 years old in good health and CMV-seronegative.

This clone has just one count. The junction departs from germline at one end; a sequencing error may be responsible. The chain employs TRBV18 and TRBJ2-7; 7 bases line up with TRBD2. CDR1 is KGHSH and CDR2 is LQKENI in the germline V gene. The CDR3 contains 14 residues. The CDR3 is CASSPTSWASGEIF. CDR3 nucleotides: TGTGCCAGCTCACCGACCTCGTGGGCCAGCGGGGAAATCTTC.

The chain joins TRBV5-1 to TRBJ1-1, with D perhaps TRBD1 (6 bases). CDR1 and CDR2 from the germline V gene are SGHRS and YFSETQ. This CDR3 is built from 14 residues. The V and J ends lost 0 bases and 1 base respectively, with 7 bases between them. The DNA of the CDR3 is TGCGCCAGCAGCTTGGACAGGGCGAACACTGAAGCTTTCTTT. Its protein product is CASSLDRANTEAFF. Complete variable domain (other parts from reference TRBV5-1 and TRBJ1-1): KAGVTQTPRYLIKTRGQQVTLSCSPISGHRSVSWYQQTPGQGLQFLFEYFSETQRNKGNFPGRFSGRQFSNSRSEMNVSTLELGDSALYLCASSLDRANTEAFFGQGTRLTVV.

The gene calls are TRBV14 and TRBJ2-1, with 9 bases that match TRBD2. CDR3 size: 18 residues. The J segment lost 5 bases and the V segment lost 3 bases, leaving 14 bases of the junction unmatched. Germline loops: CDR1 SGHDN, CDR2 FVKESK. CDR3 DNA sequence: TGTGCCAGCAGCCAGCGAGCGGGGGGCTTCCTTCGTAACAATGAGCAGTTCTTC. As protein: CASSQRAGGFLRNNEQFF. The full variable domain, completed using reference TRBV14 and TRBJ2-1, is EAGVTQFPSHSVIEKGQTVTLRCDPISGHDNLYWYRRVMGKEIKFLLHFVKESKQDESGMPNNRFLAERTGGTYSTLKVQPAELEDSGVYFCASSQRAGGFLRNNEQFFGPGTRLTVL.

V and J are TRBV5-6 and TRBJ2-1, with TRBD2 matching over 8 bases. CDR1 and CDR2 from the germline V gene are SGHDT and YYEEEE. This CDR3 comprises 15 residues. With V trimmed by 4 bases and J by 7 bases, 10 bases remained unmatched. As DNA, the CDR3 is TGTGCCAGCAGCCCGCCGGGACTAGTCGTGAATGAGCAGTTCTTC. As protein: CASSPPGLVVNEQFF.

The chain employs TRBV5-4 and TRBJ2-5, with TRBD2 identical over 10 bases. The V gene end was trimmed by 0 bases and the J gene end by 2 bases; junction bases not matched to a gene: 1. CDR3 length equals 15 residues. Germline CDR1 and CDR2: SGHNT and YYREEE (reference sequence). The CDR3 region has the DNA TGTGCCAGCAGCTTGGGGACTAGCGGTCAAGAGACCCAGTACTTC. This codes for CASSLGTSGQETQYF.

The rearrangement links TRBV5-4 to TRBJ1-1; the D gene is possibly TRBD1 (6 bases). Germline CDR1 and CDR2: SGHNT and YYREEE (reference sequence). The V gene lost 4 bases and the J gene lost 2 bases, with 15 bases spanning the gap. The length of the CDR3 is 15 residues. The CDR3 DNA reads as TGTGCCAGCAGCGCGGCTAGACAGGCTAACACTGAAGCTTTCTTT. Translated, it gives CASSAARQANTEAFF.

This clone was observed a handful of times. The chain couples TRBV7-2 to TRBJ1-2; D perhaps matches TRBD1 (6 bases). CDR3 size: 13 residues. Germline CDR1 is SGHTA and CDR2 is FQGNSA. V shed 7 bases and J shed 3 bases, with 12 bases lying between them. CDR3 DNA: TGTGCCAGCACCCTGGACAGCTACTATGGCTACACCTTC. Protein: CASTLDSYYGYTF.

This sequence joins TRBV11-2 and TRBJ2-3; 10 nucleotides align to TRBD2. Trimming removed 3 bases from V and 0 bases from J; junction bases left unmatched: 9. The CDR3 is 18 amino acids. The germline V gene has CDR1 SGHAT and CDR2 FQNNGV. In nucleotides, the CDR3 is TGTGCCAGCAGCTTTATAGCGGGGGGCCACCTAAGCACAGATACGCAGTATTTT. This translates into CASSFIAGGHLSTDTQYF. Full variable domain (rest looked up from reference TRBV11-2 and TRBJ2-3): EAGVAQSPRYKIIEKRQSVAFWCNPISGHATLYWYQQILGQGPKLLIQFQNNGVVDDSQLPKDRFSAERLKGVDSTLKIQPAKLEDSAVYLCASSFIAGGHLSTDTQYFGPGTRLTVL.

The chain recombines TRBV7-9 with TRBJ2-7, with 7 positions matching TRBD1. From germline, CDR1 is SEHNR and CDR2 FQNEAQ (reference sequence). The length of the CDR3 is 14 residues. V gave up 6 bases and J gave up 2 bases; unmatched junction bases: 7. Here the CDR3 DNA reads TGTGCCAGCAGTCAACCGGGACAGACCTACGAGCAGTACTTC. Residues: CASSQPGQTYEQYF.

This sequence joins TRBV5-1 and TRBJ1-5, with D maybe TRBD1 (6 bases). Germline V CDR1 and CDR2: SGHRS, YFSETQ. The CDR3 has 14 amino acids. Trimming left V 4 bases short and J 8 bases short, with 16 bases between. The CDR3 loop reads CASSLTGLYEPQHF. As DNA, the CDR3 is TGCGCCAGCAGCCTGACAGGTTTATATGAGCCCCAGCATTTT. The entire variable domain, with the rest obtained from reference TRBV5-1 and TRBJ1-5, is as follows: KAGVTQTPRYLIKTRGQQVTLSCSPISGHRSVSWYQQTPGQGLQFLFEYFSETQRNKGNFPGRFSGRQFSNSRSEMNVSTLELGDSALYLCASSLTGLYEPQHFGDGTRLSIL.

About this clone: Germline is not matched at one junction end, which may reflect a read error. V gene TRBV7-9 combines with J gene TRBJ2-7, with 9 bases that match TRBD1. Germline loops: CDR1 SEHNR, CDR2 FQNEAQ (reference sequence). CDR3 length equals 14 residues. The CDR3 spells CSSSLQGAIHEQYF. CDR3 DNA sequence: TGTTCCAGCAGCTTACAGGGGGCAATCCACGAGCAGTACTTC.

The J gene is TRBJ1-1, the V gene TRBV19, with 7 bases aligning to TRBD1. After removal of 5 bases from V and 1 base from J, the junction contained 4 bases not matched to a gene. The V gene's germline CDR1 is LNHDA and CDR2 SQIVND (reference sequence). CDR3 length equals 14 residues. The CDR3 DNA is TGTGCCAGTAGTCTCGGACAGGCGAACACTGAAGCTTTCTTT. This gives the protein CASSLGQANTEAFF. The whole variable domain, remainder taken from reference TRBV19 and TRBJ1-1, is DGGITQSPKYLFRKEGQNVTLSCEQNLNHDAMYWYRQDPGQGLRLIYYSQIVNDFQKGDIAEGYSVSREKKESFPLTVTSAQKNPTAFYLCASSLGQANTEAFFGQGTRLTVV.

V and J are TRBV2 and TRBJ1-1; a possible D gene is TRBD1 (6 bases). Germline lookup yields CDR1 SNHLY and CDR2 FYNNEI. Trimming cost V 6 bases and J 10 bases, with 21 bases left between them. The length of the CDR3 is 14 residues. DNA for the CDR3: TGTGCCAGCAGGGAGGGGCGGGGGCTGTTGTTAGCTTTCTTT. Its protein is CASREGRGLLLAFF. Based on the CDR3 plus reference TRBV2 and TRBJ1-1, the full variable domain is EPEVTQTPSHQVTQMGQEVILRCVPISNHLYFYWYRQILGQKVEFLVSFYNNEISEKSEIFDDQFSVERPDGSNFTLKIRSTKLEDSAMYFCASREGRGLLLAFFGQGTRLTVV.

The chain carries TRBV7-9 and TRBJ2-1; 11 nucleotides align to TRBD2. The CDR3 has 18 amino acids. Germline V gene lookup returns CDR1 SEHNR and CDR2 FQNEAQ (reference sequence). V shed 4 bases and J 9 bases; nucleotides not matched to a gene: 17. The CDR3 sequence is CASSYPGGSGGAAGEQFF. CDR3 nucleotide sequence: TGTGCCAGCAGCTATCCCGGCGGTAGCGGGGGGGCTGCGGGTGAGCAGTTCTTC.

The rearrangement uses TRBV28 and TRBJ2-7, with D tentatively TRBD1 (6 bases). V lost 6 bases and J lost 4, with 16 bases in between. This CDR3 is built from 14 residues. Germline CDR1 MDHEN, CDR2 SYDVKM. Written as DNA, the CDR3 is TGTGCCAGCAGAGACAGGTATTTCAGGTACGAGCAGTACTTC. Its protein is CASRDRYFRYEQYF.

The V call is TRBV5-6, the J call TRBJ1-1; no clear D. Germline CDR1 reads SGHDT; CDR2 reads YYEEEE. There are 12 residues in the CDR3. Trimming removed 0 bases at V and 11 bases at J, with 11 bases between. CDR3 sequence (DNA): TGTGCCAGCAGCTTGGAGCGGAGGGAGGCTTTCTTT. Translating it yields CASSLERREAFF. Full variable domain (missing parts from reference TRBV5-6 and TRBJ1-1): DAGVTQSPTHLIKTRGQQVTLRCSPKSGHDTVSWYQQALGQGPQFIFQYYEEEERQRGNFPDRFSGHQFPNYSSELNVNALLLGDSALYLCASSLERREAFFGQGTRLTVV.

The rearrangement joins TRBV7-2 to TRBJ2-5, with 8 positions matching TRBD2. After removal of 5 bases from V and 9 bases from J, the junction contained 5 bases not matched to a gene. Germline-derived CDR1 and CDR2 are SGHTA and FQGNSA. The CDR3 covers 12 residues. In DNA, the CDR3 is TGTGCCAGCAGCCTTAGCGGGGAGGCCCAGTACTTC. As protein: CASSLSGEAQYF.

The genes are TRBV18 and TRBJ1-1; D is unclear. V lost 3 bases, J lost 8 bases, and 16 bases lay in between. The CDR3 is 14 residues long. Germline V gives CDR1 KGHSH, CDR2 LQKENI. CDR3 sequence reads: CASSPDQTAGEAFF. CDR3 nucleotide sequence: TGTGCCAGCTCACCCGATCAAACTGCAGGAGAAGCTTTCTTT.

In this sample, this clone turned up once. This chain connects TRBV2 to TRBJ1-4; D gene unclear. CDR3 size: 14 residues. The V end was cut by 4 bases, the J end by 8 bases, with 14 bases between. Germline-derived CDR1 and CDR2 are SNHLY and FYNNEI. The CDR3: CASSGLSLREKLFF. CDR3 bases: TGTGCCAGCAGTGGCCTCTCGCTGAGGGAAAAACTGTTTTTT.

V is TRBV18 and J is TRBJ1-1; TRBD1 matches 9 bases. This CDR3 has 14 residues. Per germline, CDR1 KGHSH and CDR2 LQKENI. V was clipped by 5 bases and J by 4 bases; unmatched bases: 5. DNA of the CDR3: TGTGCCAGCTCAACGGGACAGGGTGTCACTGAAGCTTTCTTT. Protein sequence: CASSTGQGVTEAFF. The full variable domain, completed using reference TRBV18 and TRBJ1-1, is NAGVMQNPRHLVRRRGQEARLRCSPMKGHSHVYWYRQLPEEGLKFMVYLQKENIIDESGMPKERFSAEFPKEGPSILRIQQVVRGDSAAYFCASSTGQGVTEAFFGQGTRLTVV.

The chain joins TRBV7-8 to TRBJ1-2; 7 positions match TRBD1. The CDR3 extends over 14 amino acids. V was pared by 3 bases and J by 5 bases, with 6 bases of the junction left unmatched. Per the germline V gene, CDR1 is SGHVS and CDR2 is FQNEAQ. CDR3 coding DNA: TGTGCCAGCAGCTTCACAGGGGCCGGGTATGGCTACACCTTC. This sequence encodes CASSFTGAGYGYTF.

V and J are TRBV21-1 and TRBJ2-7; TRBD1 is taken as the D call from the table, unchecked against the DNA. TRBV21-1 is a pseudogene locus. This CDR3 region has 11 residues. The CDR3 DNA reads TGTGCCAGTAAGGACAGGGTGGGGCAGTACTTC. This encodes CASKDRVGQYF.

The chain couples TRBV6-1 to TRBJ1-2; D might be TRBD1 (6 bases). The germline V and J ends were trimmed by 6 bases and 0 bases, with 11 bases remaining between them. CDR1 MNHNS and CDR2 SASEGT come from the germline V gene. The CDR3 sequence is 14 residues long. CDR3 DNA sequence: TGTGCCAGCAGGGACAGTGGAACTAACTATGGCTACACCTTC. Protein sequence: CASRDSGTNYGYTF.